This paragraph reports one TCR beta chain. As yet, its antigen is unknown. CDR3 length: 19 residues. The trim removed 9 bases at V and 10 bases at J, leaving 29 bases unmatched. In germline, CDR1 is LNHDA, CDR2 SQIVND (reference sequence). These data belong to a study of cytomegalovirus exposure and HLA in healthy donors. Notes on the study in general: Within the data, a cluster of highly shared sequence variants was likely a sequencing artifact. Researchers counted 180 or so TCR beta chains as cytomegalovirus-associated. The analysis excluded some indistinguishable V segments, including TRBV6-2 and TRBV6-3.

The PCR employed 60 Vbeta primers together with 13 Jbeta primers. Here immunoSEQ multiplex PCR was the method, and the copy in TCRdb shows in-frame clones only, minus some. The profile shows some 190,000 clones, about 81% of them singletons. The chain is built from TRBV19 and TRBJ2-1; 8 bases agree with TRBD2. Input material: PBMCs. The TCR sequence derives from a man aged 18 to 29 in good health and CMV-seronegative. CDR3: CASSYDTSELAVGGVEQFF. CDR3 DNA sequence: TGTGCCAGCTCCTACGACACATCAGAACTAGCGGTAGGGGGGGTAGAGCAGTTCTTC.